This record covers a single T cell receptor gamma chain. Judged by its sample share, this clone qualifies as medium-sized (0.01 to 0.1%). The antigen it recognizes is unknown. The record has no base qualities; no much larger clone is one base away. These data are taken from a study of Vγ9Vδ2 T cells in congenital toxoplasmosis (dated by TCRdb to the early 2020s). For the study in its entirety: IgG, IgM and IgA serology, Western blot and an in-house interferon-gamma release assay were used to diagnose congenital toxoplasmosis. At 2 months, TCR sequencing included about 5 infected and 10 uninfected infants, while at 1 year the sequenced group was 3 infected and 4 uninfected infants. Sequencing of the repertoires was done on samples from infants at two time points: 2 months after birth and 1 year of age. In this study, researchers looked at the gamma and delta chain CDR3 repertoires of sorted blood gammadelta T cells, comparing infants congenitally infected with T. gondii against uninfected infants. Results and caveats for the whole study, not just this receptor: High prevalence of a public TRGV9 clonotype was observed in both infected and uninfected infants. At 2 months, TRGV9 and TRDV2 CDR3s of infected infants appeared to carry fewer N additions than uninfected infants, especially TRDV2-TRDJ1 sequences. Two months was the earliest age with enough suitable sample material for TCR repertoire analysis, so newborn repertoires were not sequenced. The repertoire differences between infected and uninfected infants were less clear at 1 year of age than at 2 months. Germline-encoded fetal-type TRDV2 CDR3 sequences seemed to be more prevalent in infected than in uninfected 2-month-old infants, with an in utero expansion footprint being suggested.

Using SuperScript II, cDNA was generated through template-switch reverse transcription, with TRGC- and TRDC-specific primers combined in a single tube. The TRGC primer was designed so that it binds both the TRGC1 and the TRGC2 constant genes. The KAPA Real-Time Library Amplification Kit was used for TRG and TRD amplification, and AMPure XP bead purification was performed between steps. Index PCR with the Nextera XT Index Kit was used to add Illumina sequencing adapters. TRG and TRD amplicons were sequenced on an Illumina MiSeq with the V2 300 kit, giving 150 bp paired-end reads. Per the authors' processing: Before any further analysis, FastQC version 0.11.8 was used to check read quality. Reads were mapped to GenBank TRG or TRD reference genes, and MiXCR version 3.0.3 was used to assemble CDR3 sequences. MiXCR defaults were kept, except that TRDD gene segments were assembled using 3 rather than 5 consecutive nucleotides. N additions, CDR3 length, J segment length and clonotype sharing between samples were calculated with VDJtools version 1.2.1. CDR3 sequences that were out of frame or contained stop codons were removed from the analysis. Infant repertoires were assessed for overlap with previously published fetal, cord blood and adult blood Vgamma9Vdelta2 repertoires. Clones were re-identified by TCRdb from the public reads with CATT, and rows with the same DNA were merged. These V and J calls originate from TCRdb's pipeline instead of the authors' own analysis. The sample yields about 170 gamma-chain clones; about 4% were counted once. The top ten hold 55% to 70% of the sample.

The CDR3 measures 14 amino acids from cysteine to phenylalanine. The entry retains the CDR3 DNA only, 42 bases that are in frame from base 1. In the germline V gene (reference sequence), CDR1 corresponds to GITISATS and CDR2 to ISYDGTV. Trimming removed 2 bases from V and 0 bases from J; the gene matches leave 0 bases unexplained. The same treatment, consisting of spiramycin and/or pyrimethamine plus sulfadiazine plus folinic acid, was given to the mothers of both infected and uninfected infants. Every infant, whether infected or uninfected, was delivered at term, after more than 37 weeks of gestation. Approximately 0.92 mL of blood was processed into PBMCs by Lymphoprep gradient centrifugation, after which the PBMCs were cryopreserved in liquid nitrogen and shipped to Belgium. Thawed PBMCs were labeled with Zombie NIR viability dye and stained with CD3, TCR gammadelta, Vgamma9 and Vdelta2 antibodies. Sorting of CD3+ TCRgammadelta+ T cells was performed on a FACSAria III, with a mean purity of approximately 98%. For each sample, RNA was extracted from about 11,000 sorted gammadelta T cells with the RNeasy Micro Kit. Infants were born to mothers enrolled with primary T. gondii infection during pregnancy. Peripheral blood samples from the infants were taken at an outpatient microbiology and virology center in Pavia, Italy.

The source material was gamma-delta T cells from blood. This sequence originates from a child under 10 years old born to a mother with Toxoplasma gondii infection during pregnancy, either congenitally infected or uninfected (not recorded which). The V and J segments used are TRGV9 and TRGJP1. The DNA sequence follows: TGTGCCTTGTGGGAGGATACCACTGGTTGGTTCAAGATATTT. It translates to CALWEDTTGWFKIF.